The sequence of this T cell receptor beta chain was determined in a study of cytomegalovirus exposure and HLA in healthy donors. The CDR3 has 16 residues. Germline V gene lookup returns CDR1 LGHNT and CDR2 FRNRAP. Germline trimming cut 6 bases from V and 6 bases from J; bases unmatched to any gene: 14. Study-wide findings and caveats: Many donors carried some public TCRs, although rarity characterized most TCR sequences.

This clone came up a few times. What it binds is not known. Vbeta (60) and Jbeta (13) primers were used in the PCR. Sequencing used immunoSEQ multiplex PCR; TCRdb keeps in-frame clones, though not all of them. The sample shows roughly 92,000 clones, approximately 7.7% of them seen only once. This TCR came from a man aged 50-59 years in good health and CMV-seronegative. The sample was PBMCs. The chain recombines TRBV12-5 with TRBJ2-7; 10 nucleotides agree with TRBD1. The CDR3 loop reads CASGTTRDRGVGEQYF. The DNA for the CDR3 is TGTGCTAGTGGAACCACCCGGGACAGGGGAGTTGGCGAGCAGTACTTC.